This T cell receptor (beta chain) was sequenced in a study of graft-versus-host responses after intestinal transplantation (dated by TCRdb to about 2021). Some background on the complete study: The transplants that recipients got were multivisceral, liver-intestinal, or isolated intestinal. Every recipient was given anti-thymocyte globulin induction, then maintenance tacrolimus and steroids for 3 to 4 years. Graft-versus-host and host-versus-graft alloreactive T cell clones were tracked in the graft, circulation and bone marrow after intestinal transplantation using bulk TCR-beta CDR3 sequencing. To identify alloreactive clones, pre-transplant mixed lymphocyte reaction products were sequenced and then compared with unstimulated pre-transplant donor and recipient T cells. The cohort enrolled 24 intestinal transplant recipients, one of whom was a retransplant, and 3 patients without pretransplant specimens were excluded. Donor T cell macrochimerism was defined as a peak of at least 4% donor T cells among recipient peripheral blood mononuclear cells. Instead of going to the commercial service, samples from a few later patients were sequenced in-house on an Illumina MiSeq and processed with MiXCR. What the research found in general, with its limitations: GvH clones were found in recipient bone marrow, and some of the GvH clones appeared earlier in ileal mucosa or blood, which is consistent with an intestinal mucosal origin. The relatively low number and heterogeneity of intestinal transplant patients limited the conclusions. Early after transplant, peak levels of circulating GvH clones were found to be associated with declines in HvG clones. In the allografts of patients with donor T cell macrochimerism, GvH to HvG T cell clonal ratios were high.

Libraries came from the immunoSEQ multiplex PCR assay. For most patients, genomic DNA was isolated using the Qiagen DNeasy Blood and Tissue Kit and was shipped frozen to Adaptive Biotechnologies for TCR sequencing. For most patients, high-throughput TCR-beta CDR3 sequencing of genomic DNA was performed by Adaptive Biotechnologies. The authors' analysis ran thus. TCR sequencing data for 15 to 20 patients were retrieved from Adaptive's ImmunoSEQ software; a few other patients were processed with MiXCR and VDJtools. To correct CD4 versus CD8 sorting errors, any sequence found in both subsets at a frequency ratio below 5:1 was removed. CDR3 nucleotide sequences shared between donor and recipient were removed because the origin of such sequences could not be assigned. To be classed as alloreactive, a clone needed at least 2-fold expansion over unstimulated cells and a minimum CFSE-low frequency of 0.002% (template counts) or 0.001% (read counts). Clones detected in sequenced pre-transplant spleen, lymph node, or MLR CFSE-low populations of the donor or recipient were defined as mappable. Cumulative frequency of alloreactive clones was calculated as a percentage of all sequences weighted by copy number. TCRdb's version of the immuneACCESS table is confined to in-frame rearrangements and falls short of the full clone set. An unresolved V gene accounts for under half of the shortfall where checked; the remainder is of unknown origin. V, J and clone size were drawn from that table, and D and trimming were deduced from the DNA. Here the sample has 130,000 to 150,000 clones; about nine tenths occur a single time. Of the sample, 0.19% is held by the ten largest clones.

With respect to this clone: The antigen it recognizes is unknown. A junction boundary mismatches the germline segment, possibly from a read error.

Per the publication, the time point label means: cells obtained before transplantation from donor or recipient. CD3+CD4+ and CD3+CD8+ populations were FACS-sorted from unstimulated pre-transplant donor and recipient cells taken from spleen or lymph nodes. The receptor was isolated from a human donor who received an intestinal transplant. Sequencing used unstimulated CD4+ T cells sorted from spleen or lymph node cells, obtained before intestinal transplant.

The DNA is as follows: TGTGCCAGCAGCTATCTAGGGACAGCCTTTTTT. Its amino acids are CASSYLGTAFF. The chain links TRBV6-5 with TRBJ1-1, and 7 junctional nucleotides match TRBD1. CDR1 MNHEY and CDR2 SVGAGI are derived from the germline V gene. Its CDR3 holds 11 amino acids, cysteine through phenylalanine. The kept DNA is CDR3 alone, 33 bases in frame from the first base.